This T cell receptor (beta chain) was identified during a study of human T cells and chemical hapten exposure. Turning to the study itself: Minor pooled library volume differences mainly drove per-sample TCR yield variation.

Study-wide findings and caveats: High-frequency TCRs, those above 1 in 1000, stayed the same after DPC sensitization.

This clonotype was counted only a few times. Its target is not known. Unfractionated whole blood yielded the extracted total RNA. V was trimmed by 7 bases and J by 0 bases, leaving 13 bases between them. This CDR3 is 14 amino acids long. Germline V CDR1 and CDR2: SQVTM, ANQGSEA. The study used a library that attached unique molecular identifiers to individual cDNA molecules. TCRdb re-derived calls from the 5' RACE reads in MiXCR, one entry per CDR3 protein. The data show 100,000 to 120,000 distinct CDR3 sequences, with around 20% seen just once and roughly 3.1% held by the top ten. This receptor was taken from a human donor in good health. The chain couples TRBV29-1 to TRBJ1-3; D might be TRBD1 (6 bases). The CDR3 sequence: CSASAGASGNTIYF. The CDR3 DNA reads TGCAGCGCCTCCGCAGGGGCCTCTGGAAACACCATATATTTT.